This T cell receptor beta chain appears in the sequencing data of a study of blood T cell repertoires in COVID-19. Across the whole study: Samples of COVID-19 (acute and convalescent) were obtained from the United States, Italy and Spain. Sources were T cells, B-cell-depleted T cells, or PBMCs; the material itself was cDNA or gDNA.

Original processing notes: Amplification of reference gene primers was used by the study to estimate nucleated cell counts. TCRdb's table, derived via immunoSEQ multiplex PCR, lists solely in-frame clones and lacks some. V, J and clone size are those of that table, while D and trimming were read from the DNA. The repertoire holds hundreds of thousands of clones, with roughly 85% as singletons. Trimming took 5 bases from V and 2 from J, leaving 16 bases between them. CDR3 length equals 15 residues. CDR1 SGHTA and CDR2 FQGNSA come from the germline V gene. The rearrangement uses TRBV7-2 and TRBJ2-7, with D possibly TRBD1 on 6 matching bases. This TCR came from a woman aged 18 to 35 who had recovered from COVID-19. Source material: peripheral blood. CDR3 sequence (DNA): TGTGCCAGCAGCCCCTCACAGGGCCCGACCTACGAGCAGTACTTC. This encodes CASSPSQGPTYEQYF.